This T cell receptor beta chain emerged from a study of blood T cells in healthy people across ages. The V gene's germline CDR1 is DFQATT and CDR2 SNEGSKA (reference sequence). The CDR3 runs 13 residues. The germline V and J ends were trimmed by 6 bases and 1 base, with 10 bases remaining between them. The sample holds one count of this clonotype. Using a J-beta primer mix together with a sample-barcoded 5' primer, a second PCR was run for roughly 6 to 12 cycles. TCRdb reprocessed the 5' RACE reads via MiXCR and lists one record per CDR3 protein. The repertoire holds approximately 730,000 distinct CDR3 sequences, with 35% to 45% as singletons.

This chain joins TRBV20-1 and TRBJ2-4; D gene ambiguous. The material sequenced was blood. The TCR comes from a woman between 55 and 75 years old in good health. This CDR3 is CSAELRAKNIQYF. CDR3 coding DNA: TGCAGTGCAGAGTTAAGGGCCAAAAACATTCAGTACTTC.